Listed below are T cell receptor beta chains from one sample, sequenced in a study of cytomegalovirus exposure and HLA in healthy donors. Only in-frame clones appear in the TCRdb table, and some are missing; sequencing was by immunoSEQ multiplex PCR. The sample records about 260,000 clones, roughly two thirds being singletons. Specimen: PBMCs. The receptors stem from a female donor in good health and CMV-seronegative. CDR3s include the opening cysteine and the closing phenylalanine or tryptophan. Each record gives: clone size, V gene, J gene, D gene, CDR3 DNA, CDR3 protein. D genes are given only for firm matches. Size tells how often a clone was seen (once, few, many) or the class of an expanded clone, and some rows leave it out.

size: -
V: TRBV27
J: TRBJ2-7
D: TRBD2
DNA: TGTGCCAGCAGTTCTAGCGGGAGCCACAGATCCTACGAGCAGTACTTC
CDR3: CASSSSGSHRSYEQYF

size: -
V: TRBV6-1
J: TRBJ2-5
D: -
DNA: TGTGCCAGCAGTGAAACATGGGGGGGCCAACAGGAGACCCAGTACTTC
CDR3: CASSETWGGQQETQYF

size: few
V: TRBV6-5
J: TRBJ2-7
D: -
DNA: TGTGCCAGCAGGTCCGGGGGGCCTAACGAGCAGTACTTC
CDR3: CASRSGGPNEQYF

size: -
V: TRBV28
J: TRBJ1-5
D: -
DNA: TGTGCCAGCAGACAGGGTCACCAGCCCCAGCATTTT
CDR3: CASRQGHQPQHF

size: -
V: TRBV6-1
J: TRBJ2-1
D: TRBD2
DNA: TGTGCCAGCAGAAAACTAGCGGGAGTTTCCAATGAGCAGTTCTTC
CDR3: CASRKLAGVSNEQFF

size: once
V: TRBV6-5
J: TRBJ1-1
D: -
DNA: TGTGCCAGCAGCAGTAGGAGGGGAGTGGACACTGAAGCTTTCTTT
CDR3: CASSSRRGVDTEAFF

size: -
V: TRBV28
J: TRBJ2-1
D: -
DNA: TGTGCCAGCAGTGGATACAGGGTCAATGAGCAGTTCTTC
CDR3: CASSGYRVNEQFF

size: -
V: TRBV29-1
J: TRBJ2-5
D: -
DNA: TGCAGCGTTGAAAGGACAGAGCAAGAGACCCAGTACTTC
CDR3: CSVERTEQETQYF

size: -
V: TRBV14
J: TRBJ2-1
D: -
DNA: TGTGCCAGCAGCCAAGAGACATTCCTCAATGAGCAGTTCTTC
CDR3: CASSQETFLNEQFF

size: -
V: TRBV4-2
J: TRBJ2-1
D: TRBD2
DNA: TGTGCCAGCAGCCAAAGCGGGGGGCTAGCGTCTTACAATGAGCAGTTCTTC
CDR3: CASSQSGGLASYNEQFF

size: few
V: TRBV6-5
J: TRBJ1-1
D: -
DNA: TGTGCCAGCAGGGCGACTGAAAACACTGAAGCTTTCTTT
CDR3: CASRATENTEAFF

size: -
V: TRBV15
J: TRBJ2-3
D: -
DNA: TGTGCCACCGCCTCTCGGTTTTGGGCAAAAACAGATACGCAGTATTTT
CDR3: CATASRFWAKTDTQYF

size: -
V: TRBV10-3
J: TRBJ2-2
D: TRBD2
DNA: TGTGCCATCATGACCGGACTAGCGGGAGTGGGCACCGGGGAGCTGTTTTTT
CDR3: CAIMTGLAGVGTGELFF

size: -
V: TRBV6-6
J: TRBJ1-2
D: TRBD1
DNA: TGTGCCAGCAGTTACGAGGGGGCTTTTGGCTACACCTTC
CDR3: CASSYEGAFGYTF

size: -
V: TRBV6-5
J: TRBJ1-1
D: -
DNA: TGTGCCAGCCGCTACACCCAGGACTTGAACACTGAAGCTTTCTTT
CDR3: CASRYTQDLNTEAFF